The 30 T cell receptor beta chains given below trace back to one sample, sequenced in a study of CD8 T cells in ankylosing spondylitis. Study-level results: A TCR beta motif of about eight highly homologous variants appeared characteristic of ankylosing spondylitis blood.

These receptors have no identified antigens. TCRdb recomputed calls from the 5' RACE reads with MiXCR, one row per CDR3 protein. Of about 800,000 distinct CDR3 sequences in the sample, 12% were seen once. The sample consisted of blood, either unsorted or a sorted T cell fraction (not recorded which). The receptors derive from a male donor with ankylosing spondylitis.

This chain links TRBV12-3 or TRBV12-4 with TRBJ1-2; a possible D gene is TRBD1 (6 bases). The CDR3 contains 14 residues. V was clipped by 5 bases and J by 3 bases, with 13 bases between them. CDR3 in amino acids: CASSRSGADYGYTF. The CDR3, as DNA: TGTGCCAGCAGTAGGTCAGGGGCAGACTATGGCTACACCTTC.

This clonotype was picked up one time. V and J are TRBV12-3 or TRBV12-4 and TRBJ2-1; perhaps TRBD1 as D (5 bases). The V end was cut by 1 base, the J end by 5 bases, with 9 bases between. The CDR3 covers 14 residues. In DNA, the CDR3 is TGTGCCAGCAGTTTAGGGGGCCGGAACAATGAGCAGTTCTTC. Translated, it gives CASSLGGRNNEQFF.

The chain links TRBV14 to TRBJ2-1; D gene uncertain. Between the trimmed V and J ends, which lost 4 bases and 15 bases, there was a span of 25 bases. Germline CDR1 is SGHDN and CDR2 is FVKESK. CDR3 length: 15 amino acids. The DNA of the CDR3 is TGTGCCAGCAGCCCCCTCCATCTCCCCGGGCCCCCAGGGTTCTTC. It specifies CASSPLHLPGPPGFF. Drawing the rest from reference TRBV14 and TRBJ2-1, the complete variable domain is EAGVTQFPSHSVIEKGQTVTLRCDPISGHDNLYWYRRVMGKEIKFLLHFVKESKQDESGMPNNRFLAERTGGTYSTLKVQPAELEDSGVYFCASSPLHLPGPPGFFGPGTRLTVL.

The chain combines TRBV29-1 with TRBJ1-2; TRBD1 matches 9 bases. This CDR3 is built from 14 residues. Germline CDR1 is SQVTM and CDR2 is ANQGSEA. The junction had 11 bases not matched to a gene; V was cut back by 8 bases and J by 4 bases. Here the CDR3 DNA reads TGCAGCTTTACCCGGGACAGGGAAACCTATGGCTACACCTTC. Amino acid sequence: CSFTRDRETYGYTF. Looking up the rest from reference TRBV29-1 and TRBJ1-2 gives the full variable domain: SAVISQKPSRDICQRGTSLTIQCQVDSQVTMMFWYRQQPGQSLTLIATANQGSEATYESGFVIDKFPISRPNLTFSTLTVSNMSPEDSSIYLCSFTRDRETYGYTFGSGTRLTVV.

The gene calls are TRBV9 and TRBJ2-1; 10 bases fit TRBD1. J lost 7 bases, V lost 4 bases, and 8 bases had no gene match. The CDR3 consists of 15 residues. Germline assignment: CDR1 SGDLS and CDR2 YYNGEE. The chain's CDR3 is CASSRLTGGGNEQFF. The CDR3 DNA reads TGTGCCAGCAGCAGATTGACAGGGGGCGGGAATGAGCAGTTCTTC. The entire variable domain, with the rest obtained from reference TRBV9 and TRBJ2-1, is as follows: DSGVTQTPKHLITATGQRVTLRCSPRSGDLSVYWYQQSLDQGLQFLIQYYNGEERAKGNILERFSAQQFPDLHSELNLSSLELGDSALYFCASSRLTGGGNEQFFGPGTRLTVL.

This clonotype was counted a few times. The chain uses TRBV20-1 and TRBJ1-2, with D unclear. Germline CDR1 reads DFQATT; CDR2 reads SNEGSKA (reference sequence). Trimming cost V 5 bases and J 4 bases, with 14 bases left between them. CDR3 length: 13 residues. CDR3 bases: TGCAGTGCTGTCTTTCATGGCACCTATGGCTACACCTTC. Its translation is CSAVFHGTYGYTF.

This clonotype was counted between two and nine times. The genes are TRBV5-1 and TRBJ2-3, with a tentative D call TRBD1 (5 bases). The CDR3 loop spans 11 amino acids. Trimming shortened V by 5 bases and J by 8 bases, and 9 bases separated the two germline ends. CDR1 is SGHRS, CDR2 YFSETQ, per germline. The DNA for the CDR3 is TGCGCCAGCAGGAACCAGGGTACGCAGTATTTT. It translates to CASRNQGTQYF.

This clonotype was seen only a few times. The chain carries TRBV20-1 and TRBJ2-3; 8 bases map to TRBD1. Germline CDR1 reads DFQATT; CDR2 reads SNEGSKA (reference sequence). The CDR3 totals 14 residues. Trimming took 3 bases from V and 3 from J; bases not matched to a gene: 5. The CDR3 region is CSASNRGRTDTQYF. CDR3 coding DNA: TGCAGTGCTAGTAACAGGGGGAGAACAGATACGCAGTATTTT.

The V call is TRBV2, the J call TRBJ2-2, with 9 bases fitting TRBD2. This CDR3 is 17 amino acids long. Trimming took 6 bases from V and 8 from J; bases not matched to a gene: 16. CDR1 is SNHLY and CDR2 is FYNNEI in the germline V gene. In nucleotides, the CDR3 is TGTGCCAGCAGACCAAGACTAGCGGAACCGAGAATGGGGGAGCTGTTTTTT. The encoded protein is CASRPRLAEPRMGELFF.

This clonotype appeared a few times. The chain recombines TRBV20-1 with TRBJ2-7, with D unresolved. CDR3 length: 15 residues. CDR1 and CDR2 from the germline V gene are DFQATT and SNEGSKA (reference sequence). Trimming removed 3 bases at V and 0 bases at J, with 15 bases between. The CDR3 DNA sequence: TGCAGTGCTAGCCCCCGAAGCTACCACTCCTACGAGCAGTACTTC. Protein: CSASPRSYHSYEQYF.

The CDR3 DNA reads as TGTGCCAGCTCACTGGCGGTCCCGCCGACCAACGAGCAGTACTTC. This sequence encodes CASSLAVPPTNEQYF. The rearrangement joins TRBV18 to TRBJ2-7, with no clear D. Germline values: CDR1 KGHSH, CDR2 LQKENI. The V end lost 4 bases, the J end lost 5 bases, and 18 bases lay between the germline ends. The CDR3 sequence is 15 residues long.

This clonotype was seen a few times. V is TRBV12-3 or TRBV12-4 and J is TRBJ2-3, with D unresolved. Trimming removed 5 bases at V and 8 bases at J, with 8 bases between. This CDR3 comprises 11 residues. The chain's CDR3 is CASSLQITQYF. The CDR3 DNA reads TGTGCCAGCAGTCTACAGATTACGCAGTATTTT.

This clonotype was observed at least ten times. V usage is TRBV20-1 and J usage is TRBJ1-2, with D unclear. Germline assignment: CDR1 DFQATT and CDR2 SNEGSKA (reference sequence). V shed 6 bases and J shed 2 bases, with 13 bases lying between them. The CDR3 totals 13 residues. CDR3 region: CSARRTDNYGYTF. The CDR3, as DNA: TGCAGTGCGAGAAGGACCGACAACTATGGCTACACCTTC.

This clonotype was picked up a small number of times. J is TRBJ2-3 and V is TRBV5-6; 7 positions agree with TRBD2. Germline-derived CDR1 and CDR2 are SGHDT and YYEEEE. The V segment lost 5 bases and the J segment 2 bases; nucleotides outside the gene matches: 20. The CDR3 extends over 19 amino acids. The CDR3 sequence is CASSLGWGGSTLSTDTQYF. In DNA form, the CDR3 reads TGTGCCAGCAGTCTGGGATGGGGCGGGAGTACGTTATCCACAGATACGCAGTATTTT.

This clonotype appeared once. This rearrangement joins TRBV4-2 to TRBJ2-2, with a tentative D call TRBD1 (6 bases). Germline V gives CDR1 LGHNA, CDR2 YNFKEQ. V lost 5 bases to trimming and J lost 0 bases, with 13 bases between them. The CDR3 has 16 residues. CDR3 DNA sequence: TGTGCCAGCAGCGGTGACAGGCTGTCGAACACCGGGGAGCTGTTTTTT. Amino acids: CASSGDRLSNTGELFF.

The gene calls are TRBV20-1 and TRBJ2-2; 7 nucleotides match TRBD2. Germline CDR1 reads DFQATT; CDR2 reads SNEGSKA (reference sequence). The CDR3 runs to 16 residues. With V trimmed by 2 bases and J by 1 base, 7 bases remained unmatched. This CDR3 is CSARSGLAENTGELFF. The CDR3 nucleotides read TGCAGTGCTAGATCAGGGCTAGCGGAGAACACCGGGGAGCTGTTTTTT.

CDR3 DNA: TGTGCCACCAGTGATATTAGTTCTGGGGAGCTGTTTTTT. The encoded protein is CATSDISSGELFF. V usage is TRBV24-1 and J usage is TRBJ2-2; D uncertain. V gave up 3 bases and J gave up 8 bases, with 9 bases separating them. Germline CDR1 KGHDR, CDR2 SFDVKD. CDR3 length: 13 amino acids.

J is TRBJ2-6 and V is TRBV20-1; 8 nucleotides match TRBD1. The CDR3 is 16 residues long. Looked up from germline, CDR1 is DFQATT and CDR2 is SNEGSKA (reference sequence). V was clipped by 5 bases and J by 4 bases; unmatched bases: 10. The CDR3 DNA is TGCAGTGCTTCCCCCTGGACAGGGCAAGGGGCCAACGTCCTGACTTTC. Its protein is CSASPWTGQGANVLTF.

This clonotype was detected a few times. The CDR3 DNA is TGCGCCAGCAGCTTGATCGCCTCTGGGGCCAACGTCCTGACTTTC. Translated, it gives CASSLIASGANVLTF. This sequence joins TRBV5-1 and TRBJ2-6; no clear D. V was trimmed by 1 base and J by 0 bases, leaving 5 bases between them. Germline V gene lookup returns CDR1 SGHRS and CDR2 YFSETQ. The CDR3 consists of 15 residues. The variable domain in full, with the rest retrieved from reference TRBV5-1 and TRBJ2-6, is KAGVTQTPRYLIKTRGQQVTLSCSPISGHRSVSWYQQTPGQGLQFLFEYFSETQRNKGNFPGRFSGRQFSNSRSEMNVSTLELGDSALYLCASSLIASGANVLTFGAGSRLTVL.

This chain connects TRBV5-1 to TRBJ1-1; D remains unclear. The CDR3 is 13 amino acids. The V and J ends lost 2 bases and 7 bases respectively, with 12 bases between them. CDR1 is SGHRS, CDR2 YFSETQ, per germline. The CDR3 region is CASSLDVGLEAFF. CDR3 nucleotides: TGCGCCAGCAGCTTAGACGTAGGGCTTGAAGCTTTCTTT.

The sample holds a few counts of this clonotype. This sequence joins TRBV20-1 and TRBJ2-7; D unclear. Per germline, CDR1 DFQATT and CDR2 SNEGSKA (reference sequence). V was shortened by 0 bases and J by 3 bases, with 15 bases between the two germline ends. This CDR3 has 15 residues. The CDR3 region is CSARDLQHWGYEQYF. The CDR3 DNA sequence: TGCAGTGCTAGAGATCTTCAGCATTGGGGCTACGAGCAGTACTTC.

The table lists this clonotype with a few counts. The genes are TRBV7-2 and TRBJ1-6; no firm D call. CDR1 and CDR2 from the germline V gene are SGHTA and FQGNSA. CDR3 length equals 13 residues. V shed 2 bases and J shed 11 bases, with 10 bases lying between them. CDR3 DNA sequence: TGTGCCAGCAGCTTACACGCAGGACCACCCCTCCACTTT. Protein: CASSLHAGPPLHF.

This clonotype occurred many times. The rearrangement uses TRBV6-2 or TRBV6-3 and TRBJ1-2; D is unresolved. Germline V lookup: CDR1 MNHEY, CDR2 SVGEGT. The V end lost 6 bases, the J end lost 4 bases, and 9 bases lay between the germline ends. The CDR3 is made up of 12 amino acids. The CDR3 protein is CASRTNSYGYTF. The CDR3, as DNA: TGTGCCAGCAGGACAAACAGCTATGGCTACACCTTC.

The table lists this clonotype with a few counts. This chain links TRBV29-1 with TRBJ1-3; D remains ambiguous. Germline CDR1 and CDR2: SQVTM and ANQGSEA. The CDR3 extends over 16 amino acids. The V and J ends lost 0 bases and 0 bases respectively, with 12 bases between them. The CDR3 here is CSVEDPRSSSGNTIYF. CDR3 in DNA: TGCAGCGTTGAAGATCCGAGATCCAGCTCTGGAAACACCATATATTTT.

The J gene is TRBJ2-5, the V gene TRBV20-1; tentatively, D is TRBD2 (6 bases). The CDR3 is 14 residues long. The V gene lost 5 bases and the J gene lost 1 base, with 14 bases spanning the gap. Germline-derived CDR1 and CDR2 are DFQATT and SNEGSKA (reference sequence). The CDR3 region is CSARTIEGQETQYF. DNA of the CDR3: TGCAGTGCTCGGACTATCGAGGGCCAAGAGACCCAGTACTTC.

J is TRBJ2-5 and V is TRBV28; 9 bases match TRBD1. The CDR3 consists of 16 residues. Trimming removed 2 bases from V and 4 bases from J; junction bases left unmatched: 8. Germline V gene data show CDR1 as MDHEN and CDR2 as SYDVKM. Written as DNA, the CDR3 is TGTGCCAGCAGTTTACCCCGGACAGGGGCTAGAGAGACCCAGTACTTC. Residues: CASSLPRTGARETQYF. The full variable domain, in which reference TRBV28 and TRBJ2-5 provide the parts outside the CDR3, is DVKVTQSSRYLVKRTGEKVFLECVQDMDHENMFWYRQDPGLGLRLIYFSYDVKMKEKGDIPEGYSVSREKKERFSLILESASTNQTSMYLCASSLPRTGARETQYFGPGTRLLVL.

This rearrangement joins TRBV4-3 to TRBJ1-1, with unresolved D. This CDR3 has 15 residues. V was pared by 4 bases and J by 1 base, with 13 bases between. Germline V gives CDR1 LGHNA, CDR2 YSLEER. CDR3 sequence reads: CASSLTRRENTEAFF. The CDR3 DNA follows: TGCGCCAGCAGCCTTACGAGGCGGGAGAACACTGAAGCTTTCTTT.

This chain uses TRBV28 with TRBJ2-7; TRBD2 agrees at 10 bases. Germline CDR1 MDHEN, CDR2 SYDVKM. Trimming cost V 7 bases and J 0 bases; bases outside gene matches: 9. The length of the CDR3 is 16 residues. CDR3 DNA: TGTGCCAGCACCATCAGCGGGGGGGCGGGCTCCTACGAGCAGTACTTC. The encoded protein is CASTISGGAGSYEQYF.

The chain joins TRBV25-1 to TRBJ2-2, with D uncertain. CDR3 length: 15 residues. Germline V CDR1 and CDR2: MGHDK, SYGVNS. Trimming pared 4 bases from V and 1 base from J, leaving 10 bases between. The CDR3 sequence is CASSGASGNTGELFF. The DNA of the CDR3 is TGTGCCAGCAGTGGTGCCAGTGGGAACACCGGGGAGCTGTTTTTT.

The sample holds a few counts of this clonotype. CDR3 residues: CSVQPPGASPLYNEQFF. CDR3 nucleotide sequence: TGCAGCGTTCAGCCACCCGGGGCCAGCCCCCTTTACAATGAGCAGTTCTTC. The rearrangement joins TRBV29-1 to TRBJ2-1; D could derive from TRBD1 or TRBD2 (5 bases each). V lost 5 bases and J 4 bases, leaving 24 bases between the germline ends. Germline CDR1 and CDR2: SQVTM and ANQGSEA. The CDR3 length is 17 residues.